Sequencing of this TCR beta chain was carried out in a study of sequential checkpoint blockade in melanoma. Study details: Each arm's sequence ended with maintenance nivolumab.

Profiling relied on immunoSEQ multiplex PCR, and the TCRdb table lists in-frame clones only, not all of them. The data show 9,500 to 15,000 clones, with about four fifths seen just once and approximately 55% held by the top ten. Treatment of the sample: randomized to nivolumab then ipilimumab (arm A) or the reverse (arm B). None of the patients previously received DNA-damaging chemotherapy. PBMC sorting kept live CD3+CD8+ cells without CD19 or CD56. CDR1 is SQVTM, CDR2 ANQGSEA, per germline. CDR3 length equals 12 residues. Unmatched junction bases numbered 4, after V lost 6 bases and J lost 7 bases. The sequencing used CD8+ T cells sorted from blood (inferred from file names), collected from a patient given nivolumab and ipilimumab in sequence. This receptor was identified in a human donor with melanoma. The genes are TRBV29-1 and TRBJ2-1; TRBD2 agrees at 9 bases. As DNA, the CDR3 is TGCAGCGTCCCGGCGGGGGGGAATGAGCAGTTCTTC. Translated: CSVPAGGNEQFF.